This TCR beta chain was sequenced in a study of siplizumab effects on memory and regulatory T cells (dated by TCRdb to between 2018 and 2020). Some background on the complete study: The study examined how the anti-CD2 antibody siplizumab affects alloreactive T-cell subsets in allogeneic mixed lymphocyte reactions built from human PBMCs. Overall study outcomes, separate from this receptor: Because sequences at frequencies below about 10^-5 were poorly captured, only a minor fraction of alloreactive clones could be mapped back to unstimulated subsets. Unstimulated naive T cells appeared to be more diverse than memory T cells, and naive cells seemed to make a substantial contribution to the alloresponse. No functional confirmation was obtained for the suppressive function of proliferating Tregs from siplizumab cultures. Siplizumab significantly lowered the cumulative frequency of alloreactive sequences that could be traced to unstimulated CD4+ memory T cells. Among mappable alloreactive CD4+ clones, an average Treg-derived fraction of over 60% was observed with siplizumab, compared with 26.9% in control reactions. Roughly 75-97% of proliferating CD4+ or CD8+ clones could not be assigned a naive or memory phenotype.

As encoded in the germline V gene, CDR1 is SGHDN while CDR2 is FVKESK. Trimming leaves V shorter by 1 base and J shorter by 10 bases, with the junction holding 10 bases beyond the gene matches. Counted from cysteine to phenylalanine, this CDR3 has 15 amino acids. Only CDR3 DNA remains: 45 bases, in frame from the first base. Sorted unstimulated T cells and proliferating T cells recovered from mixed lymphocyte reactions underwent TCRbeta CDR3 sequencing. Fresh whole blood from approximately 9 HLA-typed healthy donors was used to isolate PBMCs. To map where alloreactive clones came from, CD4+ non-regulatory T cells in the unstimulated state were FACS-sorted. Concerning this clone: The specificity of this receptor is unknown. Per-nucleotide qualities are absent, and no much larger clonotype sits a single base away.

The protocol used for the library was the immunoSEQ multiplex PCR assay. The deep sequencing platform assayed about 10^5 TCR templates per sample. Genomic DNA extracted from sorted T cells was used for TCRbeta CDR3 sequencing. The source study handled its data this way. Clonal analysis of TCRbeta CDR3 data was done in the R programming language. Alloreactive CD4+ and CD8+ clones were identified by comparing unstimulated samples to CFSE-low samples taken after the reaction. Regulatory or non-regulatory origin was assigned to alloreactive CD4+ clones by matching of sequences to sorted unstimulated Treg and non-Treg repertoires. In TCRdb, the immuneACCESS table is reduced to in-frame sequences with V and J assigned. These tables do not hold every clone; where another copy was compared, an unresolved V gene accounts for under half, and the others remain unexplained. V, J and clone size derive from that table, while D and trimming were established from the DNA sequence. Counted in this sample were more than 90,000 clones; about 93% of them appeared once. Jointly, the top ten make up about 1.2% of the sample.

The rearranged chain carries TRBV14 and TRBJ2-1, with 7 bases matching TRBD2. The clonotype was recovered from a human donor in good health. Sequencing input: non-Treg CD4+ T cells sorted from blood. The intended sense of this specimen's cell subset or site label: FACS-sorted unstimulated CD4+ non-regulatory T cells. The nucleotides read TGTGCCAGCAGCCAAGGGCGGGAGAGGGCTTCGGAGCAGTTCTTC. Translation gives CASSQGRERASEQFF.